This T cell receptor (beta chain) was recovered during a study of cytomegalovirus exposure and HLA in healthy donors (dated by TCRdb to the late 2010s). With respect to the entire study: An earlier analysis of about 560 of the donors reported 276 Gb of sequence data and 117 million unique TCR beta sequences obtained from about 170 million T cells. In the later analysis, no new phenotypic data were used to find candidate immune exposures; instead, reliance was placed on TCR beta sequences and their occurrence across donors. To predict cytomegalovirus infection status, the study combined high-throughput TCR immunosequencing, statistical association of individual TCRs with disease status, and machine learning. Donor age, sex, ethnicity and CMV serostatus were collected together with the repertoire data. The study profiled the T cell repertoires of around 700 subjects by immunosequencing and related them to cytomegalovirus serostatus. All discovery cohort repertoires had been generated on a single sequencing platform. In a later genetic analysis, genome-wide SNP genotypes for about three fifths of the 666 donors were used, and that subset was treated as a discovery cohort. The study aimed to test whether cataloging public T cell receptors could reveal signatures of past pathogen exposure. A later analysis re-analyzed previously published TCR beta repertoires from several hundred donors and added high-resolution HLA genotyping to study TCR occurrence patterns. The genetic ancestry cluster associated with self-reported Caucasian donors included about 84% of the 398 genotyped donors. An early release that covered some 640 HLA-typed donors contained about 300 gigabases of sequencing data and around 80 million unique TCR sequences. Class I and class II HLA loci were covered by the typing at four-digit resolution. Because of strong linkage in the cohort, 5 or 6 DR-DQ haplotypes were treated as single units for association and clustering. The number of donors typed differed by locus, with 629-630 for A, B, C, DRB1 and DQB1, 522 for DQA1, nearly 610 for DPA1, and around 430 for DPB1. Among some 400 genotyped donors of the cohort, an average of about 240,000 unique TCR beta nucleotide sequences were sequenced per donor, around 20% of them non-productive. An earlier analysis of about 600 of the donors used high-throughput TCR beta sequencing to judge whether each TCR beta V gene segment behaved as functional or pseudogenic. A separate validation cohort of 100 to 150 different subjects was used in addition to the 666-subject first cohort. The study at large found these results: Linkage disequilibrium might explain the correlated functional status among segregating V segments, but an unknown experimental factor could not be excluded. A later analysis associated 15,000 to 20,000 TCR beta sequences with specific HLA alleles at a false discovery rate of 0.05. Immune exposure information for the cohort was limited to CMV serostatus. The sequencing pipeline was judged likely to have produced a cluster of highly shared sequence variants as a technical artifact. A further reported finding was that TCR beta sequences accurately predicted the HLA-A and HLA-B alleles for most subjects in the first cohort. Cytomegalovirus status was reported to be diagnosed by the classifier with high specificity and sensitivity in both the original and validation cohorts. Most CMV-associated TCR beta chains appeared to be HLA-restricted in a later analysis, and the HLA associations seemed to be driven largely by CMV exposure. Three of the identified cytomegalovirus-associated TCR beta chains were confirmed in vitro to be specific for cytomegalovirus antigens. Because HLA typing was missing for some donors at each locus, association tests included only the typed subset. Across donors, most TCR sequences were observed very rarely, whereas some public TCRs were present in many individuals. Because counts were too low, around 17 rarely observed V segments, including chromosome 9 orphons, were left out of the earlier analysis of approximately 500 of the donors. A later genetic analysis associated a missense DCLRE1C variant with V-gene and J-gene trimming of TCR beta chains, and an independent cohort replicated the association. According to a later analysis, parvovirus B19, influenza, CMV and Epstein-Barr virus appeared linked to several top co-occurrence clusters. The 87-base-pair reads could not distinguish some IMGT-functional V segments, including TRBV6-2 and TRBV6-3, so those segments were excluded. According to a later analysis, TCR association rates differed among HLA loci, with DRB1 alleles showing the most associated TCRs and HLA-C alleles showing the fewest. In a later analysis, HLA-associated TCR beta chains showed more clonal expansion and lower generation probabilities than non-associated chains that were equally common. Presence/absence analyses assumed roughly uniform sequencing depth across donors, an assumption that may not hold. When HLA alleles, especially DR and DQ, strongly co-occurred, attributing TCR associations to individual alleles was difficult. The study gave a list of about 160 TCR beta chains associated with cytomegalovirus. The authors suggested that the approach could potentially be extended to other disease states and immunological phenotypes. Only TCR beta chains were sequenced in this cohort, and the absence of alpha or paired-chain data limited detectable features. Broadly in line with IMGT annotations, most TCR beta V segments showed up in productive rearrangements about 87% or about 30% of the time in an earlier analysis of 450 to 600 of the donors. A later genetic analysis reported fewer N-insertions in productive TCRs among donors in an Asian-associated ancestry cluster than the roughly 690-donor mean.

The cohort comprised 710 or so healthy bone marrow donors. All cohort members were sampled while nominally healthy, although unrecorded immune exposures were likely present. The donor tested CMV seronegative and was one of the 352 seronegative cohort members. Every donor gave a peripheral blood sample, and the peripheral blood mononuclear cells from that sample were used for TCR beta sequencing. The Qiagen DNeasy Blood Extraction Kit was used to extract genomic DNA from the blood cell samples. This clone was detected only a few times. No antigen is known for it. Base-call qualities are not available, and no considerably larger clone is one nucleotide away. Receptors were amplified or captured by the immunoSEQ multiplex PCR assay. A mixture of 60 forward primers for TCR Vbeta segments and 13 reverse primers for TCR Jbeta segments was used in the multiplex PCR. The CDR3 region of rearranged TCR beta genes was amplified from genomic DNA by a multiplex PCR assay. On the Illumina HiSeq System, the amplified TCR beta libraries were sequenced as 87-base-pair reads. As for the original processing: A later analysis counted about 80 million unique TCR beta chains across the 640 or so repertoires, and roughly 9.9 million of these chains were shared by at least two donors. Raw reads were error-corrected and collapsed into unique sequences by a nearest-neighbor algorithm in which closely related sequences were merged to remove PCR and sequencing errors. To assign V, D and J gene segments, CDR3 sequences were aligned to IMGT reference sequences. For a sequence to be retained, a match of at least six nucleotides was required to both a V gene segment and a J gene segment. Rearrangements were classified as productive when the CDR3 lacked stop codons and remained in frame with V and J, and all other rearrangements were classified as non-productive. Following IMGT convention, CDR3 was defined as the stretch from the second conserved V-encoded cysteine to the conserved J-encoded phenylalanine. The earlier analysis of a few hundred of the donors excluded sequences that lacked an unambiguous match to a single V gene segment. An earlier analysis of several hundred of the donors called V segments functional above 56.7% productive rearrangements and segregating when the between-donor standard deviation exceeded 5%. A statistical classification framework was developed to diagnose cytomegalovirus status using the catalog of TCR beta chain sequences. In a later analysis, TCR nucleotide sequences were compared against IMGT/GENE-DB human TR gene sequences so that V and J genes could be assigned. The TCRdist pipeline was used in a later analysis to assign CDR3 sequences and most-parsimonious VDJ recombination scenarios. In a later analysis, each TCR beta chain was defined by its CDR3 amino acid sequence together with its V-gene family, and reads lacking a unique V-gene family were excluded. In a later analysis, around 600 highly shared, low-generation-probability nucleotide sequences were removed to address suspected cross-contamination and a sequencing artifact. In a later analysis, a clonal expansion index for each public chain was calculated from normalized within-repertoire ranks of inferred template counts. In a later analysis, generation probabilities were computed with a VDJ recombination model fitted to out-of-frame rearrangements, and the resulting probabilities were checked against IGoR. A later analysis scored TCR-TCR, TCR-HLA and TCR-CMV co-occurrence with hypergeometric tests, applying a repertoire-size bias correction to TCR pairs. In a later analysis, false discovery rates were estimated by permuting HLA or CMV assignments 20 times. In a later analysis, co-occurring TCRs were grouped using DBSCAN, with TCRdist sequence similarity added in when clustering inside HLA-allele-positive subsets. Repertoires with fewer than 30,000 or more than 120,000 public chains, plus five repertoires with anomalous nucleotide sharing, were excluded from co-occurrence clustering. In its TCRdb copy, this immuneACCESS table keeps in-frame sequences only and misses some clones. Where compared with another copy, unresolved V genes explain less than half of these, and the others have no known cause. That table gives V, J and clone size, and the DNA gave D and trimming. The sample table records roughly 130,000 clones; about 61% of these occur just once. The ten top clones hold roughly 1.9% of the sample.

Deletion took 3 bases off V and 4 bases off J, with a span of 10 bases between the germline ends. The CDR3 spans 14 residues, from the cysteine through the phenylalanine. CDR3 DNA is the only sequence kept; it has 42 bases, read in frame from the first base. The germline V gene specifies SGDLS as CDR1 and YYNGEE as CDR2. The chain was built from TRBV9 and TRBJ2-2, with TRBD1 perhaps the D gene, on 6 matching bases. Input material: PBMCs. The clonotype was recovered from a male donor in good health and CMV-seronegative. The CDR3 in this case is CASSAGHRTGELFF. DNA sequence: TGTGCCAGCAGCGCGGGACACCGCACCGGGGAGCTGTTTTTT.